This T cell receptor (beta chain) was captured in a study of control samples from healthy donors and cancer patients. Sequencing used immunoSEQ multiplex PCR; TCRdb keeps in-frame clones, though not all of them. The sample comprises tens of thousands of clones, about nine tenths of which are singletons, and 15% to 19% rests with the top ten. Germline CDR1 reads SNHLY; CDR2 reads FYNNEI. This CDR3 spans 16 amino acids. V dropped 2 bases and J dropped 1; count of bases not matched to a gene: 3. Sample: blood. The receptor's source is a man aged 30 to 39 in good health. The V gene is TRBV2, the J gene TRBJ2-1, with 9 bases lining up with TRBD2. CDR3 region: CASSEQTSGSYNEQFF. In DNA, the CDR3 is TGTGCCAGCAGTGAACAGACTAGCGGATCCTACAATGAGCAGTTCTTC.